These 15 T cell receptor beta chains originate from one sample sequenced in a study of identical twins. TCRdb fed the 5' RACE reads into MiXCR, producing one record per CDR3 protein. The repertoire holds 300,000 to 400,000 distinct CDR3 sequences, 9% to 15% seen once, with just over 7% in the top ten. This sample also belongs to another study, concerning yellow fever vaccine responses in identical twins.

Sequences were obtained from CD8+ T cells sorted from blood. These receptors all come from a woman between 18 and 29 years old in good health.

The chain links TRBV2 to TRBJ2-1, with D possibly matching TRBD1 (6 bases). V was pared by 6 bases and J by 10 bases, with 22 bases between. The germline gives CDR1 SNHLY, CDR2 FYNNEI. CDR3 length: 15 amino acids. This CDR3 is CASRYGTTSGNEQFF. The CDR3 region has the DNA TGTGCCAGCAGATACGGGACAACGTCAGGCAACGAGCAGTTCTTC.

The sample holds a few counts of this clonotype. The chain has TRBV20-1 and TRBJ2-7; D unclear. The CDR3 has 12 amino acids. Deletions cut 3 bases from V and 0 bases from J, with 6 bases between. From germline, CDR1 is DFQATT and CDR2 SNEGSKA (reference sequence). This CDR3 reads CSASEVSYEQYV. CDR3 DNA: TGCAGTGCTAGTGAGGTCTCCTACGAGCAGTACGTC.

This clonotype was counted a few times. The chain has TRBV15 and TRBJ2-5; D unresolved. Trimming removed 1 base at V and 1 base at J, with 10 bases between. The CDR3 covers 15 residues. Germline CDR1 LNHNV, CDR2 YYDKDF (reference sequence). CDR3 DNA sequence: TGTGCCACCAGCAGAGTAGGAGCGCTCCAAGAGACCCAGTACTTC. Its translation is CATSRVGALQETQYF. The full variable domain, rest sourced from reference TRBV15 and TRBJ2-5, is DAMVIQNPRYQVTQFGKPVTLSCSQTLNHNVMYWYQQKSSQAPKLLFHYYDKDFNNEADTPDNFQSRRPNTSFCFLDIRSPGLGDTAMYLCATSRVGALQETQYFGPGTRLLVL.

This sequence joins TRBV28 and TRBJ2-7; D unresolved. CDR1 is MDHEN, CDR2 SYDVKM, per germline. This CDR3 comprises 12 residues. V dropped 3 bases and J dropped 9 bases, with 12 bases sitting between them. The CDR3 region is CASSFGPSVQYF. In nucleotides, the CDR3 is TGTGCCAGCAGTTTCGGCCCTTCAGTGCAGTACTTC.

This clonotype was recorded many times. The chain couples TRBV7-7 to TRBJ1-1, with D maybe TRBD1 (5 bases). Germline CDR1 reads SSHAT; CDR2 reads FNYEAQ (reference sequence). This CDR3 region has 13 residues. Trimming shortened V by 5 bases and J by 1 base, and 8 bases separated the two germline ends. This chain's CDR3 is CASSPGPNTEAFF. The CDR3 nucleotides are TGTGCCAGCAGCCCGGGACCGAACACTGAAGCTTTCTTT.

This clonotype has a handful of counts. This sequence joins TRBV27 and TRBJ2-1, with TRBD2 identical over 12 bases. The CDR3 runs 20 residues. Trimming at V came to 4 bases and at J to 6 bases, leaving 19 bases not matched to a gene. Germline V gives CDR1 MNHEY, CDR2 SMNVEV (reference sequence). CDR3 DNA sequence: TGTGCCAGCAGTTCACACCCCTCCGCTAGCGGGAGGGCCTTGGGCAATGAGCAGTTCTTC. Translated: CASSSHPSASGRALGNEQFF.

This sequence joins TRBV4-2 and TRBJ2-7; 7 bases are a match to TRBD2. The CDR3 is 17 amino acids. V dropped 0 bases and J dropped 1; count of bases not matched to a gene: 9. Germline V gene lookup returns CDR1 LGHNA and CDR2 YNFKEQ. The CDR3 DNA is TGTGCCAGCAGCCAAGATCGGGACGGGGGGAGGTCCTACGAGCAGTACGTC. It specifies CASSQDRDGGRSYEQYV.

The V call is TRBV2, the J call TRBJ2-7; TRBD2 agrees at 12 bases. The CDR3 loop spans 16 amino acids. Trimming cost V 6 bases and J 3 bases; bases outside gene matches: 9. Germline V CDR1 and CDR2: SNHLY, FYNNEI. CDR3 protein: CASRGASGRALYEQYF. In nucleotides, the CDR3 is TGTGCCAGCAGGGGAGCTAGCGGGAGGGCCCTCTACGAGCAGTACTTC.

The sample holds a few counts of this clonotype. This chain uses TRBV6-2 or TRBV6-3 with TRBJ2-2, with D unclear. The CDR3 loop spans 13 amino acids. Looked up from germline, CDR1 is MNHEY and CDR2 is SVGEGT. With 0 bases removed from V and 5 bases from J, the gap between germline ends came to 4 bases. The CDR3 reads CASSYSVTGELFF. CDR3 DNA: TGTGCCAGCAGTTACTCAGTTACCGGGGAGCTGTTTTTT.

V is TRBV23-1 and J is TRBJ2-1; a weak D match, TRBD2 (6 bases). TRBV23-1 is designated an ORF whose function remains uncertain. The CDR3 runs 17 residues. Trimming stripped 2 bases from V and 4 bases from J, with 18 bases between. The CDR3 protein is CASSQGDVRSGYNEQFF. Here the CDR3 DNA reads TGCGCCAGCAGTCAAGGGGACGTGCGTAGCGGTTACAATGAGCAGTTCTTC.

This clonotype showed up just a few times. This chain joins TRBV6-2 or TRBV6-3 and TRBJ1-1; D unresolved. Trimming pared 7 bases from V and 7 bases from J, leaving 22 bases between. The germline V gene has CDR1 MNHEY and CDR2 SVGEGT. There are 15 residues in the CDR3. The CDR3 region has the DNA TGTGCCAGCACCGATATTCCGAACAGTTTCGATGAAGCTTTCTTT. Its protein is CASTDIPNSFDEAFF.

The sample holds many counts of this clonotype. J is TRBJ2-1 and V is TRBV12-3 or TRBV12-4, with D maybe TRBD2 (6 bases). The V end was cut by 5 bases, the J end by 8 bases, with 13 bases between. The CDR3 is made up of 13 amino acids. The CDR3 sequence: CASSPGRRDEQFF. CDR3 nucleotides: TGTGCCAGCAGTCCCGGGAGACGCGATGAGCAGTTCTTC.

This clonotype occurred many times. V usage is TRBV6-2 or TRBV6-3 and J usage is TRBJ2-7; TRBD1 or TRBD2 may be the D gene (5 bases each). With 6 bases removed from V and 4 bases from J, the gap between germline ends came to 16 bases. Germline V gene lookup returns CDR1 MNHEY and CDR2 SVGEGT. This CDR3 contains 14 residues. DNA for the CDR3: TGTGCCAGCAGGACCCTAATTGGGGGATACGAGCAGTACGTC. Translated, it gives CASRTLIGGYEQYV.

The CDR3 DNA reads TGTGCCAGCAGTGAGGTTAGCGAAGGGTCCTACGAGCAGTACTTC. Translation gives CASSEVSEGSYEQYF. The chain combines TRBV2 with TRBJ2-7; a weak D match, TRBD2 (5 bases). Between the trimmed V and J ends, which lost 3 bases and 1 base, there was a span of 13 bases. Germline V CDR1 and CDR2: SNHLY, FYNNEI. This CDR3 has 15 amino acids.

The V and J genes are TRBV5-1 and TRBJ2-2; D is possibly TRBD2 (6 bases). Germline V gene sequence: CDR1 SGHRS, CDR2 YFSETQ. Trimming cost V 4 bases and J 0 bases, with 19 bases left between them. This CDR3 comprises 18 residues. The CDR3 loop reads CASSHTYTTRANTGELFF. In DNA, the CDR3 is TGCGCCAGCAGCCACACCTATACGACTAGAGCGAACACCGGGGAGCTGTTTTTT.